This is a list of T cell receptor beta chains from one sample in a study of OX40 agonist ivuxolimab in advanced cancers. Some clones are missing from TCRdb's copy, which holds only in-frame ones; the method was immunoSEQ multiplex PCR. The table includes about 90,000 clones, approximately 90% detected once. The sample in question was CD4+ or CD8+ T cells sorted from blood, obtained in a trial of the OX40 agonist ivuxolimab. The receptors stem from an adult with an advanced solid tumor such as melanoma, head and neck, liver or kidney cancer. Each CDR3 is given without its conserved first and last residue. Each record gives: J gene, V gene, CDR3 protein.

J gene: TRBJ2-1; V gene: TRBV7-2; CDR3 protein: ASSLSSGRALNEQF
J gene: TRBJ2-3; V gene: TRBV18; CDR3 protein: ASSQNGGSDDTQY
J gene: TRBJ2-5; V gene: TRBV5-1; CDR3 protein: ASSLGGTTGGETQY
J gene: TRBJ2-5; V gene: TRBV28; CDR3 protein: ASNPAGSNQETQY
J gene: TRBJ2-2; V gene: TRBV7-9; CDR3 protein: ASSTRETGELF
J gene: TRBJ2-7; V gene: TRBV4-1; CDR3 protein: ASSQTGDRVVYEQY
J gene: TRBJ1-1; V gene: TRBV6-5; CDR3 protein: ASSYTGGAEAF
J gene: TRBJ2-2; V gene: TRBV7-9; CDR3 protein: ASRRGQWGTGELF
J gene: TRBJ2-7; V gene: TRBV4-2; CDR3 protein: ASSQDGRNGEQY
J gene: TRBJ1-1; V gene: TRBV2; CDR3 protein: ASRGDTEAF
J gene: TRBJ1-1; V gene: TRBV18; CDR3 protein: ASSQGQGYTEAF
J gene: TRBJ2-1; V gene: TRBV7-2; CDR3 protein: ASSTAGTSGYNEQF
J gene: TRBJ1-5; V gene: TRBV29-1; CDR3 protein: SEVRLGYSNQPQH
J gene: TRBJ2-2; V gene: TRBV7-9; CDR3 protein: ASRISGGGGTGELF
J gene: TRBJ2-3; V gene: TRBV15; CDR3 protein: ATSRGTPSTDTQY
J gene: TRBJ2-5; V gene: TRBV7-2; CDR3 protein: ASSSATGRRGTQY
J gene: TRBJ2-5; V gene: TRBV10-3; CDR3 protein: AISLSTDNQETQY
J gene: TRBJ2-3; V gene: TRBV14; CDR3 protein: ASSHLRTDTQY
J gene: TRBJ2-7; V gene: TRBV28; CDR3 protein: ASRKTGAPYEQY
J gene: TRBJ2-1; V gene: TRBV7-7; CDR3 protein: ASAPSGSNNEQF
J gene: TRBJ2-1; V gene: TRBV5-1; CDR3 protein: ASSLMSGIYNEQF
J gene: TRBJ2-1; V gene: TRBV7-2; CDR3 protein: ASSQGLARSNEQF
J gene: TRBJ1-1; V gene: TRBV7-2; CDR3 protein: ASSFQDRVATEAF
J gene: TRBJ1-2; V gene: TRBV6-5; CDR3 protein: ASSNRVSLGYT
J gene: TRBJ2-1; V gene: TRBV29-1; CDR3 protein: SVTQTSGTVQF
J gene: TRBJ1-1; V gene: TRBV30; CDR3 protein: AAPGRGGREAF
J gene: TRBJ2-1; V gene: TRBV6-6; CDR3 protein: ASSSRVDPF
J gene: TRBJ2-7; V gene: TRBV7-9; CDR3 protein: ASSTGLAGVYEQY
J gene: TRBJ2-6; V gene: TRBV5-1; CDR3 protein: ASSPDGNSGANVLT
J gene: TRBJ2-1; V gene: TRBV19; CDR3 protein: ASSTPARNLNEQF
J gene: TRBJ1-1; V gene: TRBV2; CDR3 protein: ASTLGGLEAF
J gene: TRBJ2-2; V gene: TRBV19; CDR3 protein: ASSITGQGNTGELF
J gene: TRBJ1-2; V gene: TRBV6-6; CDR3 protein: ASSWAELDGYT
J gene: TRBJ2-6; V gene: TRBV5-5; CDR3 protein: ASSLADSGANVLT
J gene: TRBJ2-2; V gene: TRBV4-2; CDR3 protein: ASSLGLADNTGELF
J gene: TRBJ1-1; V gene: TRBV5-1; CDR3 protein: ASSLFVNTEAF
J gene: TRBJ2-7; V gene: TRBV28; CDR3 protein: ASSSTGTGGGGSY
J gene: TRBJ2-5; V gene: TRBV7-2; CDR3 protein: ASSPTGGYETQY
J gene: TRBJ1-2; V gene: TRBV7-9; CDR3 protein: ASANTGTEYYGYT
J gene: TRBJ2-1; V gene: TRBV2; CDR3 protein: ASSVIAAPYNEQF
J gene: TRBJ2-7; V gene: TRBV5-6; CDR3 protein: ASSLVRGDEQY
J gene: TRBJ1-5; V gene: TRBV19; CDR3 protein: ASSIAPGGARNQPQH
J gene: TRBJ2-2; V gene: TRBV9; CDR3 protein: ASSAASGTNTGELF
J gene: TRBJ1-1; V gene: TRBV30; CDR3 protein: AWSVPGSTEAF
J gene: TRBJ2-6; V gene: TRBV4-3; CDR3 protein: ASSQVGRSGANVLT
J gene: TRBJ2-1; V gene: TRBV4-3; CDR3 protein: ASSLRWGDGDEQF
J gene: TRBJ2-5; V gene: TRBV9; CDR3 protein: ASSVSQQETQY
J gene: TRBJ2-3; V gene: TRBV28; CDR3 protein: ASQAGGPPATDTQY
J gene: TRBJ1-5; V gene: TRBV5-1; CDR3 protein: ASSWTGGKDQPQH
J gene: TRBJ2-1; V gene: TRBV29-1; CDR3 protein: SVERGSYNEQF
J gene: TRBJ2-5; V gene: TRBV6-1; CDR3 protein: ASSEGGRGWGTQY
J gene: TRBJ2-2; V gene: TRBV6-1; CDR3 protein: ASSGTPKTSGNTGELF
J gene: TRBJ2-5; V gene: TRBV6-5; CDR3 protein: ASRKADRLGTQY
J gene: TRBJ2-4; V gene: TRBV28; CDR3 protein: ASKPGGGGVQNIQY
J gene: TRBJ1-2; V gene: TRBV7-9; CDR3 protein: ASSGEAGYGYT
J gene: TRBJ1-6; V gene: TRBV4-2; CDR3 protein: ASSREGQAAYNSPLH
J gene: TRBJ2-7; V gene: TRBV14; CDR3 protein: ASSRDRGLEQY
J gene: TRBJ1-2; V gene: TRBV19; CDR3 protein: ASSIDKNYGYT
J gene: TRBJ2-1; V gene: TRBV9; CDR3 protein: ASSPPSGGGNEQF